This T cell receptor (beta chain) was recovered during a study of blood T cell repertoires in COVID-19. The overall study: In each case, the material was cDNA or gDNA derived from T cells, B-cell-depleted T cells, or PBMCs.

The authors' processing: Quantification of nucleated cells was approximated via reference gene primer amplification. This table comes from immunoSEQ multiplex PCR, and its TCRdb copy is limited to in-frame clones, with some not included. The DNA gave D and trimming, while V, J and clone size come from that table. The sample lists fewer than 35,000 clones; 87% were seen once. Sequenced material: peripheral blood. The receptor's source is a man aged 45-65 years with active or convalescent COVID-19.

The CDR3 loop reads CAIGGDGTDTQYF. CDR3 DNA sequence: TGTGCCATCGGGGGTGATGGCACAGATACGCAGTATTTT. The rearrangement joins TRBV6-5 to TRBJ2-3; D perhaps matches TRBD2 (6 bases). V was pared by 10 bases and J by 1 base, with 12 bases between. CDR3 length: 13 amino acids. Germline V CDR1 and CDR2: MNHEY, SVGAGI.